Shown below are 15 T cell receptor beta chains from a single sample sequenced in a study of blood T cell repertoires in COVID-19. Produced via immunoSEQ multiplex PCR; TCRdb's table is partial and in-frame only. The sample holds about 200,000 clones, around 85% seen once. Sequencing was done on a sample of peripheral blood. These receptor sequences come from a woman between 50 and 59 years old with acute or convalescent COVID-19.

The V gene is TRBV3-1 (or the pseudogene TRBV3-2), the J gene TRBJ2-6; a possible D gene is TRBD1 (6 bases). Between the trimmed V and J ends, which lost 4 bases and 1 base, there was a span of 17 bases. Germline V gives CDR1 LGHDT, CDR2 YNNKEL (reference sequence). The CDR3 has 18 amino acids. CDR3 in amino acids: CASSRRTGWGSGANVLTF. CDR3 nucleotides: TGTGCCAGCAGCCGACGAACAGGGTGGGGGTCTGGGGCCAACGTCCTGACTTTC.

This chain links TRBV11-3 with TRBJ2-3, with a tentative D call TRBD1 (5 bases). The CDR3 runs to 16 residues. Trimming took off 0 bases at V and 2 bases at J, with 12 bases between the two ends. Germline-derived CDR1 and CDR2 are SGHNT and YENEEA. The CDR3 loop reads CASSLDRAGITDTQYF. Written as DNA, the CDR3 is TGTGCCAGCAGCTTAGATAGGGCAGGGATCACAGATACGCAGTATTTT.

V and J are TRBV11-3 and TRBJ2-3; tentative D call: TRBD2 (7 bases). V lost 8 bases and J lost 1, with 16 bases in between. Germline CDR1 is SGHNT and CDR2 is YENEEA. CDR3 length equals 15 residues. The CDR3 spells CASEKGGARTDTQYF. DNA of the CDR3: TGTGCCAGCGAAAAGGGGGGGGCCCGCACAGATACGCAGTATTTT.

This clone showed up just a few times. The gene calls are TRBV2 and TRBJ2-1, with 7 bases fitting TRBD2. V was pared by 3 bases and J by 11 bases, with 10 bases of the junction left unmatched. Germline V lookup: CDR1 SNHLY, CDR2 FYNNEI. The CDR3 runs to 14 residues. The CDR3 loop reads CASSDSGGLNQQFF. Written as DNA, the CDR3 is TGTGCCAGCAGTGACTCCGGGGGGTTAAATCAGCAGTTCTTC. Looking up the rest from reference TRBV2 and TRBJ2-1 gives the full variable domain: EPEVTQTPSHQVTQMGQEVILRCVPISNHLYFYWYRQILGQKVEFLVSFYNNEISEKSEIFDDQFSVERPDGSNFTLKIRSTKLEDSAMYFCASSDSGGLNQQFFGPGTRLTVL.

The chain joins TRBV7-9 to TRBJ2-7, with 7 bases aligning to TRBD2. V lost 10 bases to trimming and J lost 5 bases; unmatched junction nucleotides: 14. The CDR3 sequence is 14 residues long. Germline CDR1 reads SEHNR; CDR2 reads FQNEAQ (reference sequence). CDR3 loop: CATRRGGLRNEQYF. The CDR3 region has the DNA TGTGCCACCCGCCGCGGGGGATTGAGGAACGAGCAGTACTTC.

The chain carries TRBV2 and TRBJ1-1; a possible D gene is TRBD1 (6 bases). The V end was cut by 6 bases, the J end by 1 base, with 12 bases between. The length of the CDR3 is 14 residues. Germline CDR1 and CDR2: SNHLY and FYNNEI. CDR3 DNA: TGTGCCAGCAGATCACGGGACAAGAACACTGAAGCTTTCTTT. Encoded protein: CASRSRDKNTEAFF.

V and J are TRBV29-1 and TRBJ2-3; tentatively, D is TRBD1 (6 bases). Germline V lookup: CDR1 SQVTM, CDR2 ANQGSEA. This CDR3 has 12 amino acids. V gave up 6 bases and J gave up 6 bases, with 13 bases separating them. CDR3 in DNA: TGCAGCGTCACTACAGGGACCGATACGCAGTATTTT. This translates into CSVTTGTDTQYF.

The gene calls are TRBV7-8 and TRBJ1-2, with unresolved D. V lost 5 bases, J lost 7 bases, and 20 bases lay in between. Germline V gives CDR1 SGHVS, CDR2 FQNEAQ. The CDR3 runs to 15 residues. CDR3 in amino acids: CASSLRMTLSGGYTF. The CDR3 DNA reads as TGTGCCAGCAGCCTTAGAATGACACTAAGCGGTGGCTACACCTTC.

The chain employs TRBV14 and TRBJ2-1, with 7 bases fitting TRBD2. The CDR3 runs to 16 residues. The trim removed 2 bases at V and 5 bases at J, leaving 9 bases unmatched. Looked up from germline, CDR1 is SGHDN and CDR2 is FVKESK. The CDR3 DNA reads TGTGCCAGCAGCCAACACGTCGGGCGGGGGAACAATGAGCAGTTCTTC. Its translation: CASSQHVGRGNNEQFF.

The V and J genes are TRBV6-2 or TRBV6-3 and TRBJ2-1; D uncertain. Per germline, CDR1 MNHEY and CDR2 SVGEGT. This CDR3 comprises 13 residues. V was shortened by 6 bases and J by 2 bases, with 8 bases between the two germline ends. The CDR3, as DNA: TGTGCCAGCAGCCGTGGGCCCTACAATGAGCAGTTCTTC. It translates to CASSRGPYNEQFF.

V and J are TRBV7-8 and TRBJ2-1; TRBD1 matches at 9 bases. The CDR3 loop spans 17 amino acids. Per germline, CDR1 SGHVS and CDR2 FQNEAQ. V dropped 8 bases and J dropped 0; count of bases not matched to a gene: 11. The CDR3 DNA sequence: TGTGCCAGCTCGCAAACAGGGGGCACTCACTCCTACAATGAGCAGTTCTTC. Amino acids: CASSQTGGTHSYNEQFF.

The chain carries TRBV9 and TRBJ2-5; possibly TRBD1 for D (5 bases). This CDR3 comprises 13 residues. V gave up 4 bases and J gave up 4 bases, with 11 bases separating them. Germline-derived CDR1 and CDR2 are SGDLS and YYNGEE. This chain's CDR3 is CASSTWGGETQYF. CDR3 DNA: TGTGCCAGCAGCACTTGGGGCGGAGAGACCCAGTACTTC.

V and J are TRBV5-4 and TRBJ2-7, with D perhaps TRBD1 (6 bases). CDR1 is SGHNT and CDR2 is YYREEE in the germline V gene (reference sequence). The CDR3 spans 16 residues. V lost 4 bases, J lost 0 bases, and 17 bases lay in between. CDR3 coding DNA: TGTGCCAGCAGCCAGGGGAGTCAAACTTACTCCTACGAGCAGTACTTC. Encoded protein: CASSQGSQTYSYEQYF. Variable domain in full (rest from reference TRBV5-4 and TRBJ2-7): ETGVTQSPTHLIKTRGQQVTLRCSSQSGHNTVSWYQQALGQGPQFIFQYYREEENGRGNFPPRFSGLQFPNYSSELNVNALELDDSALYLCASSQGSQTYSYEQYFGPGTRLTVT.

This chain joins TRBV19 and TRBJ1-4, with no clear D. Germline CDR1 LNHDA, CDR2 SQIVND (reference sequence). The CDR3 length is 14 residues. Trimming removed 3 bases at V and 3 bases at J, with 8 bases between. The CDR3 DNA follows: TGTGCCAGTAGTATTACCAGCGCTAATGAAAAACTGTTTTTT. This sequence encodes CASSITSANEKLFF.

The gene calls are TRBV10-3 and TRBJ2-1; 12 nucleotides line up with TRBD2. The CDR3 sequence is 14 residues long. The V gene's germline CDR1 is ENHRY and CDR2 SYGVKD. Unmatched junction bases numbered 2, after V lost 3 bases and J lost 8 bases. The CDR3 is CAISEGLAGYEQFF. The DNA for the CDR3 is TGTGCCATCAGTGAAGGACTAGCGGGGTATGAGCAGTTCTTC.